This passage covers 9 T cell receptor beta chains from one sample sequenced in a study of human T cells and chemical hapten exposure. Regarding time point: pre-sensitization, week 0. The sample's treatment: therapeutic diphenylcyclopropenone sensitization with weekly scalp DPC. One entry per CDR3 protein, called by TCRdb with MiXCR from the RACE reads. The table includes 270,000 or so distinct CDR3 sequences, about 7.7% detected once. The starting material was whole blood, obtained in connection with sensitization to the hapten diphenylcyclopropenone (DPC). These receptor sequences come from a young man with alopecia areata. Some clones in this sample may be carry-over from other donors' samples.

This clonotype occurred a few times. This rearrangement joins TRBV24-1 to TRBJ2-2; a weak D match, TRBD2 (6 bases). Germline assignment: CDR1 KGHDR and CDR2 SFDVKD. V was clipped by 2 bases and J by 0 bases, with 12 bases between them. This CDR3 comprises 17 residues. The CDR3 DNA reads as TGTGCCACCAGTGATTCGGGACTGCACGCGAACACCGGGGAGCTGTTTTTT. This encodes CATSDSGLHANTGELFF.

This chain connects TRBV28 to TRBJ1-5, with D perhaps matching TRBD1 (5 bases). The V gene lost 6 bases and the J gene lost 4 bases, with 16 bases spanning the gap. The CDR3 runs 15 residues. Germline CDR1 reads MDHEN; CDR2 reads SYDVKM. As DNA, the CDR3 is TGTGCCAGCAGCCCGACAGAGGGCGGGAATCAGCCCCAGCATTTT. Translating gives CASSPTEGGNQPQHF.

The table lists this clonotype with a few counts. The genes are TRBV12-5 and TRBJ2-2; D ambiguous. The CDR3 is made up of 15 amino acids. Germline lookup yields CDR1 LGHNT and CDR2 FRNRAP. V gave up 4 bases and J gave up 8 bases, with 17 bases separating them. CDR3: CASGSGTTGPGELFF. CDR3 bases: TGTGCTAGTGGTTCCGGAACTACTGGACCGGGGGAGCTGTTTTTT. The whole variable domain, filled in from reference TRBV12-5 and TRBJ2-2, reads DARVTQTPRHKVTEMGQEVTMRCQPILGHNTVFWYRQTMMQGLELLAYFRNRAPLDDSGMPKDRFSAEMPDATLATLKIQPSEPRDSAVYFCASGSGTTGPGELFFGEGSRLTVL.

As to this clonotype: A read error may produce the germline difference seen at one junction end. J is TRBJ2-2 and V is TRBV4-1, with a tentative D call TRBD1 (7 bases). The CDR3 has 15 residues. Germline V gene data show CDR1 as MGHRA and CDR2 as YSYEKL. CDR3 DNA sequence: TGCACCAGCAGCCAAGAGACAGGGAGGACCGGGGAGCTGTTTTTT. This encodes CTSSQETGRTGELFF.

This clonotype was counted between two and nine times. The genes are TRBV10-3 and TRBJ1-4; 12 bases are a match to TRBD1. The CDR3 is 16 amino acids. Losses at the gene ends were 5 bases for V and 8 bases for J; bases not matched to a gene: 9. Germline values: CDR1 ENHRY, CDR2 SYGVKD. CDR3 DNA sequence: TGTGCCATCAGTCCCGGGACAGGGGGCCGAGGGGAAAAACTGTTTTTT. Protein: CAISPGTGGRGEKLFF.

The rearrangement links TRBV6-2 or TRBV6-3 to TRBJ2-7, with 7 bases lining up with TRBD1. Trimming took 5 bases from V and 2 from J; bases not matched to a gene: 12. Germline CDR1 and CDR2: MNHEY and SVGEGT. The CDR3 is 16 amino acids. This CDR3 reads CASSHFTDRIPYEQYF. For the CDR3, the DNA is TGTGCCAGCAGTCACTTCACGGACAGGATCCCCTACGAGCAGTACTTC.

This clonotype was observed a few times. The gene calls are TRBV4-1 and TRBJ2-7; 7 bases align to TRBD1. CDR3 length: 16 amino acids. V was pared by 6 bases and J by 4 bases, with 15 bases of the junction left unmatched. From germline, CDR1 is MGHRA and CDR2 YSYEKL. The DNA of the CDR3 is TGCGCCAGCAGGGATGATCGGACAGGAACTTCGTACGAGCAGTACTTC. It translates to CASRDDRTGTSYEQYF.

This clonotype showed up just a few times. The chain employs TRBV11-2 and TRBJ2-3, with D possibly being TRBD1 or TRBD2 (5 bases each). V was clipped by 4 bases and J by 15 bases, with 17 bases between them. The CDR3 is made up of 12 amino acids. Germline V gene lookup returns CDR1 SGHAT and CDR2 FQNNGV. This CDR3 is CASSSTGTWVYF. The CDR3 bases are TGTGCCAGCAGCTCGACCGGGACCTGGGTCTATTTT.

The rearrangement links TRBV20-1 to TRBJ1-4, with no clear D. The CDR3 totals 14 residues. V gave up 4 bases and J gave up 3 bases, with 12 bases separating them. Germline CDR1 reads DFQATT; CDR2 reads SNEGSKA (reference sequence). CDR3 loop: CSAKLGPSNEKLFF. The CDR3 coding sequence is TGCAGTGCTAAGCTGGGCCCTTCTAATGAAAAACTGTTTTTT.